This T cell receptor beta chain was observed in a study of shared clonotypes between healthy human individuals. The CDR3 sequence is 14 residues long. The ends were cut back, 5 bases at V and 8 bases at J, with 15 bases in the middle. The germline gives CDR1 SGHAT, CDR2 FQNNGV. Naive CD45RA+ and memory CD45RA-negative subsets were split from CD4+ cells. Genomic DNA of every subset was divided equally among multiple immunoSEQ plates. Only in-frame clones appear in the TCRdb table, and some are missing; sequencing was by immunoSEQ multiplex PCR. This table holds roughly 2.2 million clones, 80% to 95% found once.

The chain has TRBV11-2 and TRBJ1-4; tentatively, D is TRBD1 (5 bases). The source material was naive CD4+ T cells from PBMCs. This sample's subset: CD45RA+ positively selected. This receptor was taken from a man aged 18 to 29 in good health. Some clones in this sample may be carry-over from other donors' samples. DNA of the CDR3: TGTGCCAGCAGCCCGGGACCAGCCATGGAAAAACTGTTTTTT. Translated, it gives CASSPGPAMEKLFF.